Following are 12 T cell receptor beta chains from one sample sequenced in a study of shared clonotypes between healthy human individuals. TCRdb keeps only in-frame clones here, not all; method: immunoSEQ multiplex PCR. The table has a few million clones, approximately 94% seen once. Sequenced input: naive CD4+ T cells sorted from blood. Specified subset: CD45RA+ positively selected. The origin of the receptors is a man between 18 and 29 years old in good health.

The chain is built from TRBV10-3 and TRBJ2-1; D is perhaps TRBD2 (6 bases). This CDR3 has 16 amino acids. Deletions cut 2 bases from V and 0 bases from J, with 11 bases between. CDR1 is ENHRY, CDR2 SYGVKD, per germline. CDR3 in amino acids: CAISEVAGLSYNEQFF. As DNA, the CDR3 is TGTGCCATCAGTGAGGTCGCGGGGCTCTCCTACAATGAGCAGTTCTTC.

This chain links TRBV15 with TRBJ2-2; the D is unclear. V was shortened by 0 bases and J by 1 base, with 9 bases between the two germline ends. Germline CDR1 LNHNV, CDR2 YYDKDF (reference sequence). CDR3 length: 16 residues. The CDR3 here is CATSRDPPRNTGELFF. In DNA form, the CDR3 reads TGTGCCACCAGCAGAGATCCCCCACGGAACACCGGGGAGCTGTTTTTT. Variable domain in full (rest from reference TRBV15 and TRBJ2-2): DAMVIQNPRYQVTQFGKPVTLSCSQTLNHNVMYWYQQKSSQAPKLLFHYYDKDFNNEADTPDNFQSRRPNTSFCFLDIRSPGLGDTAMYLCATSRDPPRNTGELFFGEGSRLTVL.

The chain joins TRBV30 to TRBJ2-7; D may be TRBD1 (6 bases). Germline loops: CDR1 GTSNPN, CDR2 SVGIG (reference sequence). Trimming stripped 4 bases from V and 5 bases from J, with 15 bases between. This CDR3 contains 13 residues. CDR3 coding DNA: TGTGCCTGGATTTCAGGGGTTTCCCACGAGCAGTACTTC. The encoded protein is CAWISGVSHEQYF. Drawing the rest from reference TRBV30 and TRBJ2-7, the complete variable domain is SQTIHQWPATLVQPVGSPLSLECTVEGTSNPNLYWYRQAAGRGLQLLFYSVGIGQISSEVPQNLSASRPQDRQFILSSKKLLLSDSGFYLCAWISGVSHEQYFGPGTRLTVT.

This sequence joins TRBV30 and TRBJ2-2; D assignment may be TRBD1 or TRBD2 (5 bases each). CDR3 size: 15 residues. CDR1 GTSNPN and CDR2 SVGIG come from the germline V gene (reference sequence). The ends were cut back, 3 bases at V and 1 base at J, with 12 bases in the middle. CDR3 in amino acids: CAWRFSDRNTGELFF. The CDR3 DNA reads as TGTGCCTGGAGGTTTAGCGACAGGAACACCGGGGAGCTGTTTTTT.

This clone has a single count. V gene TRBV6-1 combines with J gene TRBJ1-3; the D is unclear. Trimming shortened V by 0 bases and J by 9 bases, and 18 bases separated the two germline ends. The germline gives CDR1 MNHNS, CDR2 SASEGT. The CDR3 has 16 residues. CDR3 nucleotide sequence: TGTGCCAGCAGTGAAGCGTCGAGGGTGACCGAAAGCACCATATATTTT. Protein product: CASSEASRVTESTIYF.

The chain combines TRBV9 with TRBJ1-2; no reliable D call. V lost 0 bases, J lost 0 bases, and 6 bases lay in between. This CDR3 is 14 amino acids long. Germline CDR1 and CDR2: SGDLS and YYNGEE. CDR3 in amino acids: CASSVVSSNYGYTF. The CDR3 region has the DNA TGTGCCAGCAGCGTAGTAAGTTCTAACTATGGCTACACCTTC.

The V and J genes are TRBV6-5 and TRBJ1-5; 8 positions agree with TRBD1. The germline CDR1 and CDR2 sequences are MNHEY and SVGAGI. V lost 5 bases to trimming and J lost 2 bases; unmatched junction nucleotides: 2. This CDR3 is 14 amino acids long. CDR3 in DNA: TGTGCCAGCAGTCCAGGGGGCGGCAATCAGCCCCAGCATTTT. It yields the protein CASSPGGGNQPQHF.

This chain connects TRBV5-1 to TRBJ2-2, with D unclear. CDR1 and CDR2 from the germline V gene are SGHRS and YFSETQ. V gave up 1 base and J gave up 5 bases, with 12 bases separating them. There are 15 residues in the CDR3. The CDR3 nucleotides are TGCGCCAGCAGCTTGAATGGTTTTGGAACCGGGGAGCTGTTTTTT. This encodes CASSLNGFGTGELFF.

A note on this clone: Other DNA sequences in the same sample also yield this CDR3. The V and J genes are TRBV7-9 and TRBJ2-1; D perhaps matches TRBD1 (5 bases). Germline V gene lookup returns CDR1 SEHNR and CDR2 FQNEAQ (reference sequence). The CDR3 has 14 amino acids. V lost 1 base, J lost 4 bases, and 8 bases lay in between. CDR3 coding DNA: TGTGCCAGCAGCTTAGGGACAACATACAATGAGCAGTTCTTC. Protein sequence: CASSLGTTYNEQFF.

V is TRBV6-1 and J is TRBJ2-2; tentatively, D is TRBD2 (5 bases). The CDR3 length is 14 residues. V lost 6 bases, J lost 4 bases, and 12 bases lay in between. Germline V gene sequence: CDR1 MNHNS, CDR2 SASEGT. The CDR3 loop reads CASSPTGFTGELFF. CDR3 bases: TGTGCCAGCAGCCCCACGGGGTTCACCGGGGAGCTGTTTTTT.

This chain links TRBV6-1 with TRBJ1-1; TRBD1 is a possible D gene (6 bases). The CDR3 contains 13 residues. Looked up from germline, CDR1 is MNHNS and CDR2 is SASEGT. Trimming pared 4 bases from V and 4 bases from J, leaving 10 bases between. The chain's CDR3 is CASSAPGATEAFF. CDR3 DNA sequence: TGTGCCAGCAGTGCCCCAGGGGCCACTGAAGCTTTCTTT.

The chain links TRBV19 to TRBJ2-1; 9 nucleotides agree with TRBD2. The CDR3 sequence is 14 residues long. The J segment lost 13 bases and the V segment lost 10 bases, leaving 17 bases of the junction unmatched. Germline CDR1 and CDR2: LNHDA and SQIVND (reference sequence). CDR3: CATLEDLAGRQQFF. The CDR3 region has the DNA TGTGCCACCCTAGAGGATCTAGCGGGACGCCAACAGTTCTTC.